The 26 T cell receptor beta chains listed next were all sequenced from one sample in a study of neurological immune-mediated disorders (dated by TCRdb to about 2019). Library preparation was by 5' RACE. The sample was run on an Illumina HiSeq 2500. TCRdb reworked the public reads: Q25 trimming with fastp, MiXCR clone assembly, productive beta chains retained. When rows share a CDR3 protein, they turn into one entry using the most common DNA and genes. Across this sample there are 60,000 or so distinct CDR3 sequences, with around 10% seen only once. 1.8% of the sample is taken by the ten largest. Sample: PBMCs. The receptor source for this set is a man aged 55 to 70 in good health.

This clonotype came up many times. CDR3 amino acids: CASSLVSGDTDTQYF. DNA of the CDR3: TGTGCCAGCAGCTTAGTTAGCGGGGACACAGATACGCAGTATTTT. The rearrangement joins TRBV7-6 to TRBJ2-3, with 8 nucleotides matching TRBD2. V lost 1 base and J lost 2; bases outside the gene matches: 2. CDR1 and CDR2 from the germline V gene are SGHVS and FNYEAQ. The CDR3 runs 15 residues.

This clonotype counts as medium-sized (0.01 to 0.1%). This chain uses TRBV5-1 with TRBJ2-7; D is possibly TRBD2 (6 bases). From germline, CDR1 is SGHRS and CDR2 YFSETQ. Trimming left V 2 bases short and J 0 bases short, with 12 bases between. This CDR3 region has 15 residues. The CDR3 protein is CASSLRETTSYEQYF. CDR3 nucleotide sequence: TGCGCCAGCAGCTTACGGGAGACCACCTCCTACGAGCAGTACTTC.

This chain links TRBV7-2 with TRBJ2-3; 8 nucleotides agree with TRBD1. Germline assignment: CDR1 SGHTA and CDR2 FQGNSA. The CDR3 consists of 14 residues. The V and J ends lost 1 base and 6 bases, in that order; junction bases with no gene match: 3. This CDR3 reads CASSLGNRGDTQYF. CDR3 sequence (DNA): TGTGCCAGCAGCTTAGGGAACAGGGGGGATACGCAGTATTTT. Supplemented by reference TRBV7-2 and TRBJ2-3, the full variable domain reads GAGVSQSPSNKVTEKGKDVELRCDPISGHTALYWYRQSLGQGLEFLIYFQGNSAPDKSGLPSDRFSAERTGGSVSTLTIQRTQQEDSAVYLCASSLGNRGDTQYFGPGTRLTVL.

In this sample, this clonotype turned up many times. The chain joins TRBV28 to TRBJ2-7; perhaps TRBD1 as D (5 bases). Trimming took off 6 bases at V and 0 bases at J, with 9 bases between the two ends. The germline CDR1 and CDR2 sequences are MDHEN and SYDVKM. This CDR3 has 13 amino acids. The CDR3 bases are TGTGCCAGCAGGTGGACAAGCTCCTACGAGCAGTACTTC. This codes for CASRWTSSYEQYF. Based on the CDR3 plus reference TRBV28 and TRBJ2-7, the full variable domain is DVKVTQSSRYLVKRTGEKVFLECVQDMDHENMFWYRQDPGLGLRLIYFSYDVKMKEKGDIPEGYSVSREKKERFSLILESASTNQTSMYLCASRWTSSYEQYFGPGTRLTVT.

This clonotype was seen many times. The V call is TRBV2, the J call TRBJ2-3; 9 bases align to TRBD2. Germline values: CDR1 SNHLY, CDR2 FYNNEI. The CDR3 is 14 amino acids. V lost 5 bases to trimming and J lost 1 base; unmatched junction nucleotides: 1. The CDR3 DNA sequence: TGTGCCAGCAGTTCTAGCGGGGGCACAGATACGCAGTATTTT. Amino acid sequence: CASSSSGGTDTQYF.

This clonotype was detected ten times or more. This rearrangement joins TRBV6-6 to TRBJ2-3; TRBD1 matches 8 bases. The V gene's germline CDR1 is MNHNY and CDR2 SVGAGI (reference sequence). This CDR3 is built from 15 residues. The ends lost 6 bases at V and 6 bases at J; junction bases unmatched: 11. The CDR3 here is CASSNLRTGRDTQYF. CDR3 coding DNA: TGTGCCAGCAGCAACTTAAGGACAGGGCGGGATACGCAGTATTTT.

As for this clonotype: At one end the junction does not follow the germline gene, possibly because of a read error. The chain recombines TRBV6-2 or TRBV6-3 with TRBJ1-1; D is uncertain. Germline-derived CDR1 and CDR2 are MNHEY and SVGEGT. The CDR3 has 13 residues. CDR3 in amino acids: CASSSIPWTDAFF. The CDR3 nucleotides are TGTGCCAGCAGTTCAATCCCCTGGACTGACGCTTTCTTT.

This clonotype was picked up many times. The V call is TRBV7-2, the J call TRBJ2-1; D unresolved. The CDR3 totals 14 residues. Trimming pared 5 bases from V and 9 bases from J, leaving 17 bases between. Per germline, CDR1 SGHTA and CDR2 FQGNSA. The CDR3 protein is CASSPQALQAEQFF. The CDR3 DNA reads TGTGCCAGCAGCCCGCAGGCCCTTCAAGCTGAGCAGTTCTTC.

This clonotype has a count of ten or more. DNA for the CDR3: TGCAGTGCCCAGAGGGGTAAAACCCCCTTCCTCGAGCAGTACTTC. This gives the protein CSAQRGKTPFLEQYF. The chain carries TRBV20-1 and TRBJ2-7; TRBD1 or TRBD2 may be the D gene (5 bases each). With 6 bases removed from V and 6 bases from J, the gap between germline ends came to 24 bases. There are 15 residues in the CDR3. Germline lookup yields CDR1 DFQATT and CDR2 SNEGSKA (reference sequence).

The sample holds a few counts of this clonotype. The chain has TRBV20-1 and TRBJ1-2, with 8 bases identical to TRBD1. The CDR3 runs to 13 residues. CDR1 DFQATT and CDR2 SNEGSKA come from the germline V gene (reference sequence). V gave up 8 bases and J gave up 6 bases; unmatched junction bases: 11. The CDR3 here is CSPLDMDRDGYTF. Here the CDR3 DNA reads TGCAGTCCTCTAGATATGGACAGGGATGGCTACACCTTC.

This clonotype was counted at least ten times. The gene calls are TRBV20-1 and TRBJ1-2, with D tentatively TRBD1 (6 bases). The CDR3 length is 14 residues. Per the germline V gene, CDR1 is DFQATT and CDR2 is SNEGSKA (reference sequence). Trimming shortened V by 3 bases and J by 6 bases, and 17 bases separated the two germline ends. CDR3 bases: TGCAGTGCTAGTGTCAAACGGGGGCAGCATGGCTACACCTTC. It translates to CSASVKRGQHGYTF.

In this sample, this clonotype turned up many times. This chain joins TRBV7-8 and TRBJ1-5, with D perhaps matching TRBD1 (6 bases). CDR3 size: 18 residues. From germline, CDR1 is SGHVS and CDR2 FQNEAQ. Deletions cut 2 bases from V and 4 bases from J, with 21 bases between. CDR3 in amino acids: CASSLYRTGRGSNQPQHF. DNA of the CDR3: TGTGCCAGCAGCTTATATCGAACAGGGCGGGGGTCTAATCAGCCCCAGCATTTT.

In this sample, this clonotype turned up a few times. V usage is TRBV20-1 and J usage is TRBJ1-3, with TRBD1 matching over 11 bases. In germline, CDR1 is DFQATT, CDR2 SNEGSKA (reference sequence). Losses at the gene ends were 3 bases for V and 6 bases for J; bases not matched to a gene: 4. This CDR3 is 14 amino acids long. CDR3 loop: CSARDGQGANTIYF. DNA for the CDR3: TGCAGTGCTAGGGATGGACAGGGGGCAAACACCATATATTTT.

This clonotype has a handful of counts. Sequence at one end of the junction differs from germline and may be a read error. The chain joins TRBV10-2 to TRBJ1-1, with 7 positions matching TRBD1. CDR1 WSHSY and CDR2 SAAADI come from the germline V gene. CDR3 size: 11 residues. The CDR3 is CASIEGQEAFF. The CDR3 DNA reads TGCGCCAGCATTGAGGGACAGGAAGCTTTCTTT.

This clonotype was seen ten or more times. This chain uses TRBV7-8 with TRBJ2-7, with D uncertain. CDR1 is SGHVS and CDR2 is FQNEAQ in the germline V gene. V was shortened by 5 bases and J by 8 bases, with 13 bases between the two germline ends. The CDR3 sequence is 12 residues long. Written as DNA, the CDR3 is TGTGCCAGCAGCATTAGCCCCGAAAAGCAGTACTTC. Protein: CASSISPEKQYF.

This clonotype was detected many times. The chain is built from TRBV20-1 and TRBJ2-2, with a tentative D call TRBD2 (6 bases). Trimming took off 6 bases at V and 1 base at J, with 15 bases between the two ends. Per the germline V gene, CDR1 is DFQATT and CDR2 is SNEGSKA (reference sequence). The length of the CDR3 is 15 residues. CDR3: CSARVGGWNTGELFF. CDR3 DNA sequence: TGCAGTGCGCGGGTGGGGGGTTGGAACACCGGGGAGCTGTTTTTT.

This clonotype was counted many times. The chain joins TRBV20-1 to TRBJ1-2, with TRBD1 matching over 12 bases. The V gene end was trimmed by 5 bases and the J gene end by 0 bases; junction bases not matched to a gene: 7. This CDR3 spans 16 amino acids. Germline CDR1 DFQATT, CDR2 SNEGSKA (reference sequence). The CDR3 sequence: CSAPGTGGPSNYGYTF. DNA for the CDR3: TGCAGTGCTCCCGGGACAGGGGGCCCATCTAACTATGGCTACACCTTC.

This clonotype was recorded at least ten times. CDR3 sequence: CASSYQPRTGSGNTIYF. The CDR3 nucleotides read TGTGCCAGCAGTTACCAACCAAGGACAGGCTCTGGAAACACCATATATTTT. The gene calls are TRBV6-2 or TRBV6-3 and TRBJ1-3, with 7 positions matching TRBD1. J lost 0 bases, V lost 2 bases, and 7 bases had no gene match. There are 17 residues in the CDR3. Germline V gene sequence: CDR1 MNHEY, CDR2 SVGEGT.

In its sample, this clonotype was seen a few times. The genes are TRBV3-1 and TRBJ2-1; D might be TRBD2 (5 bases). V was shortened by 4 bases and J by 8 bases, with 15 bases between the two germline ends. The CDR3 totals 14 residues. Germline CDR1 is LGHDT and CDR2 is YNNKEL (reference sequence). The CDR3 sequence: CASSLMVGSDEQFF. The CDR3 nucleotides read TGTGCCAGCAGCCTGATGGTAGGGAGCGATGAGCAGTTCTTC.

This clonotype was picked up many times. For the CDR3, the DNA is TGCGCCAGCGGAGAGGGAGCCAAGATGTCTGAAGCTTTCTTT. Translation gives CASGEGAKMSEAFF. V and J are TRBV5-1 and TRBJ1-1; D gene unclear. Trimming took 7 bases from V and 6 from J, leaving 19 bases between them. The CDR3 spans 14 residues. The germline V gene has CDR1 SGHRS and CDR2 YFSETQ.

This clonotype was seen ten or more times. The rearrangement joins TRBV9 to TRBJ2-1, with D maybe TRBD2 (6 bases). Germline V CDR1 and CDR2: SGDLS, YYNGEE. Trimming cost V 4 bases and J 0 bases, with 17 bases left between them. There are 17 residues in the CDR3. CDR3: CASSFLPGGNSYNEQFF. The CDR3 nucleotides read TGTGCCAGCAGCTTTCTCCCCGGAGGGAACTCCTACAATGAGCAGTTCTTC.

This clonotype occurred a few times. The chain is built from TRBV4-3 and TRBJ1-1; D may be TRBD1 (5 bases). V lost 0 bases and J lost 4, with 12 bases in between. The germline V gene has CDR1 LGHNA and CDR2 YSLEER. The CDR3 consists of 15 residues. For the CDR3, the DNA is TGCGCCAGCAGCCAAGATTGGGGCGGACGCACTGAAGCTTTCTTT. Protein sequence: CASSQDWGGRTEAFF.

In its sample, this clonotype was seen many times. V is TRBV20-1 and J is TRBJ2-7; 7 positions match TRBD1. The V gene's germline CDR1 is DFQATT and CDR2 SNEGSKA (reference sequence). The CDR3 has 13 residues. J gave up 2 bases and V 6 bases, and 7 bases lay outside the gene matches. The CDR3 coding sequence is TGCAGTGCCGGACAGGTGGGAACCTACGAGCAGTACTTC. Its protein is CSAGQVGTYEQYF.

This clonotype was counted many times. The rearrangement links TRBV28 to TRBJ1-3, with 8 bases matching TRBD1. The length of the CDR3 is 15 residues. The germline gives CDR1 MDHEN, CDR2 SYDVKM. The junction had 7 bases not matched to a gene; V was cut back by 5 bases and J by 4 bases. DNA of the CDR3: TGTGCCAGCAGTCCTCGGACAGGGACGGGAAACACCATATATTTT. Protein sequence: CASSPRTGTGNTIYF.

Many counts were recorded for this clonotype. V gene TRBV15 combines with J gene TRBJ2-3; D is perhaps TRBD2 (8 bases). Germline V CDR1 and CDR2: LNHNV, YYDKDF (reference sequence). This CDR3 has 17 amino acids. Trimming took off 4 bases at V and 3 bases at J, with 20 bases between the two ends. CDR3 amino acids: CATSTERETGRTDTQYF. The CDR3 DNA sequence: TGTGCCACCAGCACCGAGCGGGAGACAGGGAGGACAGATACGCAGTATTTT. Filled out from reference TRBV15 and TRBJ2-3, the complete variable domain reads DAMVIQNPRYQVTQFGKPVTLSCSQTLNHNVMYWYQQKSSQAPKLLFHYYDKDFNNEADTPDNFQSRRPNTSFCFLDIRSPGLGDTAMYLCATSTERETGRTDTQYFGPGTRLTVL.

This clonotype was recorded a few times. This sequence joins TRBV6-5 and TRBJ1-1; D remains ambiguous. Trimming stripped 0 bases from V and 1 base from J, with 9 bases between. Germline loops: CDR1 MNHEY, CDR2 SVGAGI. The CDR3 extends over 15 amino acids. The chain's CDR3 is CASSYSRAQNTEAFF. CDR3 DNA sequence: TGTGCCAGCAGTTACTCGAGGGCACAGAACACTGAAGCTTTCTTT.